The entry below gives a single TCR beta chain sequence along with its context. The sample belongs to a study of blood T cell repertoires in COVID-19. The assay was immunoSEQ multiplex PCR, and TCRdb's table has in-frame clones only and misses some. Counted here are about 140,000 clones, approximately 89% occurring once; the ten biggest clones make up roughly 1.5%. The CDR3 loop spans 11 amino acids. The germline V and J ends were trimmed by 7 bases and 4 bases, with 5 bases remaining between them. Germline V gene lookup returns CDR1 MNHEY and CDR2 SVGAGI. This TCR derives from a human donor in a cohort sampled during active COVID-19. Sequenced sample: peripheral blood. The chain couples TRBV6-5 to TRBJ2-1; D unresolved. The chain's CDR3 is CASKRYNEQFF. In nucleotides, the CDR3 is TGTGCCAGCAAACGGTACAATGAGCAGTTCTTC.